This TCR beta chain comes out of a study of control samples from healthy donors and cancer patients. Libraries were prepared by immunoSEQ multiplex PCR; TCRdb keeps only in-frame clonotypes and omits some of them. The sample records about 21,000 clones, around four fifths being singletons. Material for sequencing was PBMCs. The TCR was taken from a man aged 60-69 years with colorectal cancer.

Written as DNA, the CDR3 is TGTGCCAGCAGTAACATTGAGAACTATGGCTACACCTTC. Encoded protein: CASSNIENYGYTF. The chain joins TRBV2 to TRBJ1-2, with D hard to call. The ends were cut back, 5 bases at V and 2 bases at J, with 9 bases in the middle. Germline V gene sequence: CDR1 SNHLY, CDR2 FYNNEI. The length of the CDR3 is 13 residues.